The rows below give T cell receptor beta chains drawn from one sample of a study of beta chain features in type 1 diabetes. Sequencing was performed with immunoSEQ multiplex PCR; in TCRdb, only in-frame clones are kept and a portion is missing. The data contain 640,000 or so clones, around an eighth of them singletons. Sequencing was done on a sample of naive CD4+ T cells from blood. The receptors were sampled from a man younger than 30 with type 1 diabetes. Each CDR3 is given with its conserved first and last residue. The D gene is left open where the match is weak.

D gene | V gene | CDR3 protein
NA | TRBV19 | CASRDFFTQYF
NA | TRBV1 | CTSSRGWAKGEQYF
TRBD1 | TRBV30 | CAWSEDRAIGELFF
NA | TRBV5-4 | CASSPGHFNYGYTF
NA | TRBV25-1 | CASSEPSSRTEAFF
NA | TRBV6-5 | CASRTGGYSGNTIYF
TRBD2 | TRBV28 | CASSSAGTQETQYF
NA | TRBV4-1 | CASSQVWTENQPQHF
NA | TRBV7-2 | CASSYSSQPQHF
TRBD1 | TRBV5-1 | CASSTGQGYSNTEAFF
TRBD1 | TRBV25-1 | CASSAGTGYEKLFF
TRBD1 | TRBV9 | CASSYDRGNYGYTF
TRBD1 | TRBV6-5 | CASTGTGGTEAFF
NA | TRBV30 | CAWAGGTEAFF
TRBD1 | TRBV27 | CASSLYTGVNYGYTF
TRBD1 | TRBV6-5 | CASSQQGRETQYF
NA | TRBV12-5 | CASGLRADTEAFF
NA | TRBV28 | CASTSPGAGRSEQYF
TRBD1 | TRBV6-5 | CASSYRDRTYEQYF
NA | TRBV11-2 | CASSRQLMNTEAFF
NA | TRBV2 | CASSRQVNYGYTF
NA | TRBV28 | CASTLGSDRGGLAEQFF
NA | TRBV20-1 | CSAPANTEAFF
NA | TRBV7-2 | CASSDGPAGNQPQHF
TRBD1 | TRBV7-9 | CASSPSDRGHLRYQAFF
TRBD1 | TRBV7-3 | CASSLRGQGADTQYF
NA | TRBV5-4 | CASSLVGPHNEQFF
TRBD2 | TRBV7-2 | CASSQGRVAGAGEQYF
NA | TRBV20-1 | CSVSGVEKLFF
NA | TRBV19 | CASTSVVSSSGNTIYF
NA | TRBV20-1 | CSGNQPQHF
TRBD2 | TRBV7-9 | CASSSPGLTYNEQFF
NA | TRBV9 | CASSSGQNTGELFF
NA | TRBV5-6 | CASNTQGLDTEAFF
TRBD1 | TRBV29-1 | CSVGPGGAGTEAFF
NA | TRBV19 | CASSRRPGDTQYF
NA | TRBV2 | CASVEFYNEQFF
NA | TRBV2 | CASSPNSPDYQPQHF
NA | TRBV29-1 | CSVMGQNTGELFF
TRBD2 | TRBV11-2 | CASSLGASGVSYEQYF
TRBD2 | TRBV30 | CAWQIHLAGGLFNEQFF
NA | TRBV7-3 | CASSTAGTDTQYF
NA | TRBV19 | CASKGRDFSYNEQFF
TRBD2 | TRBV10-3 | CAIREGGLETQYF